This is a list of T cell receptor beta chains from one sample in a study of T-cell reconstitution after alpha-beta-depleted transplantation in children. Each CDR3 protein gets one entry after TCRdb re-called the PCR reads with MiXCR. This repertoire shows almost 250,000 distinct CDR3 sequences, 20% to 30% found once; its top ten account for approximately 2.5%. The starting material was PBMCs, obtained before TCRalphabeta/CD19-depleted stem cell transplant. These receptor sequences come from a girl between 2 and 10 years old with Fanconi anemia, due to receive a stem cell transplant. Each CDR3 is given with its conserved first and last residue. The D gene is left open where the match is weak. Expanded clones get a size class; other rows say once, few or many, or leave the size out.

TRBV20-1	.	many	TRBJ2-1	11	CSARDREEQFF	TGCAGTGCTAGAGATCGTGAGGAGCAGTTCTTC
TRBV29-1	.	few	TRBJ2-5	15	CSVDSFDNSQETQYF	TGCAGCGTTGATAGTTTTGACAATTCGCAAGAGACCCAGTACTTC
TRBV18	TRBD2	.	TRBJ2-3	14	CASSPSGGTDTQYF	TGTGCCAGCTCACCAAGCGGGGGGACAGATACGCAGTATTTT
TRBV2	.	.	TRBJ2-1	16	CASSDHAGGSYNEQFF	TGTGCCAGCAGTGATCACGCGGGTGGCTCCTACAATGAGCAGTTCTTC
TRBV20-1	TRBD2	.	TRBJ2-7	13	CSARGTSGYEQYF	TGCAGTGCTAGAGGGACTAGCGGTTACGAGCAGTACTTC
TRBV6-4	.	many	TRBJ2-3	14	CASSESGDTDTQYF	TGTGCCAGCAGTGAGTCAGGGGACACAGATACGCAGTATTTT
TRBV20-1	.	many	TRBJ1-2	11	CSITDLYGYTF	TGCAGTATCACGGACCTCTATGGCTACACCTTC
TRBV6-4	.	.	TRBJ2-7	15	CASSDGRRASNEQYF	TGTGCCAGCAGTGACGGCCGGCGTGCTAGCAACGAGCAGTACTTC
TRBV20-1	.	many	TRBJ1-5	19	CSARGSGGSSPSSNQPQHF	TGCAGTGCTAGAGGGTCTGGGGGCTCTTCCCCCTCCAGCAATCAGCCCCAGCATTTT
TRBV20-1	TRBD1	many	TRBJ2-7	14	CSARRQGGPYEQYF	TGCAGTGCCCGTAGACAGGGGGGTCCCTACGAGCAGTACTTC
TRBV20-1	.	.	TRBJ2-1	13	CSATLSSYNEQFF	TGCAGTGCTACTCTGAGCTCCTACAATGAGCAGTTCTTC
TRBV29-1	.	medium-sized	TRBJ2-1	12	CSCGEIYNEQFF	TGCAGCTGTGGGGAGATTTACAATGAGCAGTTCTTC
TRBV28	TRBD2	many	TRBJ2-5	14	CASSRTSGRETQYF	TGTGCCAGCAGTAGGACTAGCGGGAGGGAGACCCAGTACTTC
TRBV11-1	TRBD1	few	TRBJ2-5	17	CASSLGRTGSYQETQYF	TGTGCCAGCAGCTTAGGCCGGACAGGGTCGTACCAAGAGACCCAGTACTTC
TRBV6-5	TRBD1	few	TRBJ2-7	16	CASSYPQDRGRLEQYF	TGTGCCAGCAGTTATCCGCAGGACAGGGGGCGCCTCGAGCAGTACTTC
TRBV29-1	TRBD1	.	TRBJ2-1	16	CSAAISTGVFDNEQFF	TGCAGCGCAGCTATTTCTACAGGGGTCTTCGACAATGAGCAGTTCTTC
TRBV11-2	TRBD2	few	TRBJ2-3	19	CASSLVTGTSGEVTDTQYF	TGTGCCAGCAGCTTAGTGACCGGGACTAGCGGAGAAGTCACAGATACGCAGTATTTT
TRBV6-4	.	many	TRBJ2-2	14	CASSDTRVTGELFF	TGTGCCAGCAGTGATACGAGGGTCACCGGGGAGCTGTTTTTT
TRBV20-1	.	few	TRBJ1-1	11	CSAKEDTEAFF	TGCAGTGCCAAGGAGGACACTGAAGCTTTCTTT
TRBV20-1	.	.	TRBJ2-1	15	CSARELGRSYNEQFF	TGCAGTGCTAGAGAACTGGGGAGGTCCTACAATGAGCAGTTCTTC
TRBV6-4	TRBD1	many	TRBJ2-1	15	CASSAGTGDYNEQFF	TGTGCCAGCAGTGCCGGGACAGGGGACTACAATGAGCAGTTCTTC
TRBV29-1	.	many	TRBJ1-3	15	CSVEVGGGFGNTIYF	TGCAGCGTTGAAGTTGGGGGCGGCTTTGGAAACACCATATATTTT
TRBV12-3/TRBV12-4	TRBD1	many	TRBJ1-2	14	CASSFRQGGYGYTF	TGTGCCAGCAGCTTCAGACAGGGCGGCTATGGCTACACCTTC
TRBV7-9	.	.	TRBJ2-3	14	CANVADFSTDTQYF	TGTGCCAACGTAGCGGACTTTAGCACAGATACGCAGTATTTT